This T cell receptor beta chain was sequenced in a study of T cell changes during pregnancy in multiple sclerosis. TCRdb's copy holds only in-frame clones and misses some; the assay was immunoSEQ multiplex PCR. The sample includes some 64,000 clones, 85% to 90% of them seen just once. The count of this clone is one. The CDR3 is 12 amino acids. Deletions cut 2 bases from V and 14 bases from J, with 15 bases between. Germline loops: CDR1 MNHEY, CDR2 SVGAGI. The source is a female donor in good health, enrolled as a control in a pregnancy study. The V and J genes are TRBV6-5 and TRBJ1-2; D is perhaps TRBD1 (5 bases). The material sequenced was peripheral blood, taken in the first trimester of pregnancy. CDR3 in DNA: TGTGCCAGCAGTTACGGAGACAGCCGTCAGACCTTC. As protein: CASSYGDSRQTF.